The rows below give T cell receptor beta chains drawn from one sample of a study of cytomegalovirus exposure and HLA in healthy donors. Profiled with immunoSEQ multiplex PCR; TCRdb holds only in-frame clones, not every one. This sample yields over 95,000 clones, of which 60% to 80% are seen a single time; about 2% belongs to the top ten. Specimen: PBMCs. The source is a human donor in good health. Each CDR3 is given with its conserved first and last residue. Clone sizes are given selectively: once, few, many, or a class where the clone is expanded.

CASSYGGRAETQYF,-,TRBV28,14
CASRQLQENTGELFF,few,TRBV5-1,15
CASSLTSLPDEQYF,-,TRBV27,14
CASSLGGLAGAYEQYF,-,TRBV5-1,16
CASSSQGPGNIQYF,-,TRBV6-1,14
CASSPPTGAGNTQYF,-,TRBV18,15
CASSLKTGNTEAFF,few,TRBV7-2,14
CASSSLVGLLNTEAFF,-,TRBV6-5,16
CASSRRQDRGRMAYGYTF,-,TRBV19,18
CASSWTSGITDTQYF,-,TRBV7-2,15
CASSLNPASGSGTDTQYF,-,TRBV7-2,18